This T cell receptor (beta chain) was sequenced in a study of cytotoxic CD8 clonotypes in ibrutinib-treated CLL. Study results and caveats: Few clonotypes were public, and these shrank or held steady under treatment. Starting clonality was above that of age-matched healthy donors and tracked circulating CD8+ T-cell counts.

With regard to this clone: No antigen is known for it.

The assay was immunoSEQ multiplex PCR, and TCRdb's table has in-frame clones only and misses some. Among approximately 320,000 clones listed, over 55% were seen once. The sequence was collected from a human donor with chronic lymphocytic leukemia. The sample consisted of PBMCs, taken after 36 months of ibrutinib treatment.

In nucleotides, the CDR3 is TGCGCCAGCAGCTTGGGAGTTGGGTTGGGACAGTTGAACACTGAAGCTTTCTTT. Its translation: CASSLGVGLGQLNTEAFF. The rearrangement uses TRBV5-1 and TRBJ1-1; 7 bases agree with TRBD1. V was pared by 0 bases and J by 0 bases, with 11 bases of the junction left unmatched. CDR1 SGHRS and CDR2 YFSETQ come from the germline V gene. The CDR3 has 18 amino acids. The full variable domain, its missing parts supplied by reference TRBV5-1 and TRBJ1-1, is KAGVTQTPRYLIKTRGQQVTLSCSPISGHRSVSWYQQTPGQGLQFLFEYFSETQRNKGNFPGRFSGRQFSNSRSEMNVSTLELGDSALYLCASSLGVGLGQLNTEAFFGQGTRLTVV.